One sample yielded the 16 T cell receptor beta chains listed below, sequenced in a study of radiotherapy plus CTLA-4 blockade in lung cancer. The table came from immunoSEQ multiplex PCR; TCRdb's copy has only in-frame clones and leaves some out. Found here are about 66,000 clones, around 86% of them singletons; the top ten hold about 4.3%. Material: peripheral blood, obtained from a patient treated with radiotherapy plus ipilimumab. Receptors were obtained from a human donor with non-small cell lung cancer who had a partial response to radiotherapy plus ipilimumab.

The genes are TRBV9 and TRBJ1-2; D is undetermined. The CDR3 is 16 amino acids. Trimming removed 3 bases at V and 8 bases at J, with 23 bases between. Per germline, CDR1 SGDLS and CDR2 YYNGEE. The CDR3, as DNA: TGTGCCAGCAGCGCCGTCCCGGGAGCCCCCTCCCTGGGCTACACCTTC. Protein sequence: CASSAVPGAPSLGYTF.

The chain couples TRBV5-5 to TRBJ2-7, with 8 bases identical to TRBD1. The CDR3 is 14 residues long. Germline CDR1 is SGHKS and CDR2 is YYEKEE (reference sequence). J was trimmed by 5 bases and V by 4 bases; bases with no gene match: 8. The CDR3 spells CASSSPDRANEQYF. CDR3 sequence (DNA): TGTGCCAGCAGCAGCCCGGACAGGGCAAACGAGCAGTACTTC. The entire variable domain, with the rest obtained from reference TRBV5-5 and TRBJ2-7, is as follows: DAGVTQSPTHLIKTRGQQVTLRCSPISGHKSVSWYQQVLGQGPQFIFQYYEKEERGRGNFPDRFSARQFPNYSSELNVNALLLGDSALYLCASSSPDRANEQYFGPGTRLTVT.

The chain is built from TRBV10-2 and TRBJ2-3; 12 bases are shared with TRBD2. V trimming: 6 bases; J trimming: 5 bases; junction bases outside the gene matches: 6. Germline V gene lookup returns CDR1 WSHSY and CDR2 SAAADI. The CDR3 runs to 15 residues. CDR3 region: CASRETSGSGDTQYF. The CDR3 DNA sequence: TGCGCCAGCAGGGAGACTAGCGGGAGTGGAGATACGCAGTATTTT.

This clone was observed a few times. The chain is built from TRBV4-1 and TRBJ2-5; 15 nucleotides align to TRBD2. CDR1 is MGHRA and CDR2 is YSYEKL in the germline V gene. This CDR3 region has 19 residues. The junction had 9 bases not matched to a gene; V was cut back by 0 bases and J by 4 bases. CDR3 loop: CASSQDAGTSGRSGETQYF. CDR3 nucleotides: TGCGCCAGCAGCCAAGATGCGGGGACTAGCGGGAGGAGTGGAGAGACCCAGTACTTC.

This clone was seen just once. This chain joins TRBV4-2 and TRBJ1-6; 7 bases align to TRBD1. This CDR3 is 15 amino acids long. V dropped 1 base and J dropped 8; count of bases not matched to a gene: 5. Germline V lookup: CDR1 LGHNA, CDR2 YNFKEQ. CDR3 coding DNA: TGTGCCAGCAGCCAAGCCTCAGGGGGGTATTCACCCCTCCACTTT. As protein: CASSQASGGYSPLHF.

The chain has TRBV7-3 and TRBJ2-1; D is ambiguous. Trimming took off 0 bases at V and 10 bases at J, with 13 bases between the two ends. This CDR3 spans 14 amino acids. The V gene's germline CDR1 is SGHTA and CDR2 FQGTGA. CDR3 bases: TGTGCCAGCAGCTTAACTAACGCGCCGCACGAGCAGTTCTTC. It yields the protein CASSLTNAPHEQFF.

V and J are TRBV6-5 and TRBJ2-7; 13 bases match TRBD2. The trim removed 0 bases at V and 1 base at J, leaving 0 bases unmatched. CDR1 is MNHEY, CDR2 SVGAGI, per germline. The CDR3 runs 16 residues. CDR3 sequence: CASSYSTSGRSYEQYF. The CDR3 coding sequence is TGTGCCAGCAGTTACTCGACTAGCGGGAGGTCCTACGAGCAGTACTTC.

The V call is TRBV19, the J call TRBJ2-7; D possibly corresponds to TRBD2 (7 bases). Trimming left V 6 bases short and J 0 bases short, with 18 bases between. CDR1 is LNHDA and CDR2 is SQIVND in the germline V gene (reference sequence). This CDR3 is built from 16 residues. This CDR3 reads CASSKGGAMLSYEQYF. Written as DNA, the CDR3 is TGTGCCAGTAGCAAGGGGGGGGCCATGCTCTCCTACGAGCAGTACTTC.

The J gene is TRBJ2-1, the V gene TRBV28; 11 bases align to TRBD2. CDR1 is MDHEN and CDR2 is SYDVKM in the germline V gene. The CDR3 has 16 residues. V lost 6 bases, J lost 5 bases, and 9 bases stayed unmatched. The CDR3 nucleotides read TGTGCCAGCAGCCCGGGAGGACTAGCGGGCAACAATGAGCAGTTCTTC. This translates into CASSPGGLAGNNEQFF.

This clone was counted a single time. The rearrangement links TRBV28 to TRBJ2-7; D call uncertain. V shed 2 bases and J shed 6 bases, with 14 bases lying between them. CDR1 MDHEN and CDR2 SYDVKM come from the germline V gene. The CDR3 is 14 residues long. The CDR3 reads CASSLSGLVSEQYF. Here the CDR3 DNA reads TGTGCCAGCAGTTTAAGTGGCCTGGTCTCCGAGCAGTACTTC.

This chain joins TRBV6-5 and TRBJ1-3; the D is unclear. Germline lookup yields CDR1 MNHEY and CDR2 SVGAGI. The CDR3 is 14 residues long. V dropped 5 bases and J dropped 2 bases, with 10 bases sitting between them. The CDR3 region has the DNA TGTGCCAGCAGTCCAGTAGCGGCTGGAAACACCATATATTTT. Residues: CASSPVAAGNTIYF.

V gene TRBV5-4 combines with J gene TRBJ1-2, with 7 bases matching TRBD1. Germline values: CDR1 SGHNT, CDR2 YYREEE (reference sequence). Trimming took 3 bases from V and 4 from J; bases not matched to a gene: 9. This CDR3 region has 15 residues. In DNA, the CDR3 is TGTGCCAGCAGCTCACCTCAGGGGGACGGCTATGGCTACACCTTC. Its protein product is CASSSPQGDGYGYTF.

The CDR3 loop is CASSYLAEYQETQYF. CDR3 DNA sequence: TGTGCCAGCAGTTACCTAGCGGAGTACCAAGAGACCCAGTACTTC. The rearrangement links TRBV6-5 to TRBJ2-5, with 7 nucleotides matching TRBD2. The J segment lost 0 bases and the V segment lost 2 bases, leaving 3 bases of the junction unmatched. In germline, CDR1 is MNHEY, CDR2 SVGAGI. The CDR3 spans 15 residues.

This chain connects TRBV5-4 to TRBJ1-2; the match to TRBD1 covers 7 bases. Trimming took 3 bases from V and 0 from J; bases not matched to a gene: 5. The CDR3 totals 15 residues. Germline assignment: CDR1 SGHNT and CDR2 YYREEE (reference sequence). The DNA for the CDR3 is TGTGCCAGCAGCTCCGAAGGGGGCTCTAACTATGGCTACACCTTC. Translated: CASSSEGGSNYGYTF.

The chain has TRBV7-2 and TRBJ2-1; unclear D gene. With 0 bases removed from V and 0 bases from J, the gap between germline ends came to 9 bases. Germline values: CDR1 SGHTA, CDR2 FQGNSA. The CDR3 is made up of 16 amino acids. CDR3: CASSLALGDSYNEQFF. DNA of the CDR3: TGTGCCAGCAGCTTAGCGCTGGGCGACTCCTACAATGAGCAGTTCTTC.

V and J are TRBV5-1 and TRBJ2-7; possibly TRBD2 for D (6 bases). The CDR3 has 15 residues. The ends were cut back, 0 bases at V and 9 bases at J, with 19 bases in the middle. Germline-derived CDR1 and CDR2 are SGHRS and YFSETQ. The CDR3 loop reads CASSLDQGRSGGQYF. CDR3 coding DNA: TGCGCCAGCAGCTTGGACCAAGGGCGGTCCGGGGGGCAGTACTTC.